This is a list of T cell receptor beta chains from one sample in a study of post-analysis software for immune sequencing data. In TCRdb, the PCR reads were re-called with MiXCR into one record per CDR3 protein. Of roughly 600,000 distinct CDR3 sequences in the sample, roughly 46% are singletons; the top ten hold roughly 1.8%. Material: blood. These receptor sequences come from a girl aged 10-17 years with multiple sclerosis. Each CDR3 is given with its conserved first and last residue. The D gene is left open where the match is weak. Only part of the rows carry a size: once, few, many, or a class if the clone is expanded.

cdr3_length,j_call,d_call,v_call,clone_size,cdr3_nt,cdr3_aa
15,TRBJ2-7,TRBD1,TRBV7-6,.,TGTGCCAGCAGCGGGAAGGACAGGGGGCGGGACGAGCAGTACTTC,CASSGKDRGRDEQYF
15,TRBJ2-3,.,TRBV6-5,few,TGTGCCAGCAGCCAGACTGGGCCCGACACAGATACGCAGTATTTT,CASSQTGPDTDTQYF
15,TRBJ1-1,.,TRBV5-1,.,TGCGCCAGCAGCTTGGAAGGCGTTATGAACACTGAAGCTTTCTTT,CASSLEGVMNTEAFF
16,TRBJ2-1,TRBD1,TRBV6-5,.,TGTGCCAGCAGTCCATACAGGGGTCGCTCCTACAATGAGCAGTTCTTC,CASSPYRGRSYNEQFF
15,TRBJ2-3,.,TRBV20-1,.,TGCAGTGCTAGAGATGCGGCTAGCGGCACAGATACGCAGTATTTT,CSARDAASGTDTQYF
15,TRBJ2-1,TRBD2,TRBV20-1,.,TGCAGTGCTACCCGCTCAGCGGGAGGGGGAAATGAGCAGTTCTTC,CSATRSAGGGNEQFF
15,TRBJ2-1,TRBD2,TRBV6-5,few,TGTGCCAGCAGTTACTCGCCTAGCGGGAGTAATGAGCAGTTCTTC,CASSYSPSGSNEQFF
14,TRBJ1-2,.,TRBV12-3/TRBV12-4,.,TGTGCCAGCAGCATAGGATTAGCTACATTCGGCTACACCTTC,CASSIGLATFGYTF
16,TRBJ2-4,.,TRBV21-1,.,TGTGCCAGCAGCCACGGGCTGAGGCTAGCCAAAAACATTCAGTACTTC,CASSHGLRLAKNIQYF
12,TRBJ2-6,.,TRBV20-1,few,TGCAGTGCCCCCTCTGGGGCCAACGTCCTGACTTTC,CSAPSGANVLTF
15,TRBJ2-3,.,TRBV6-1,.,TGTGCCACCTATCCTAAAGGCCTCTTCACAGATACGCAGTATTTT,CATYPKGLFTDTQYF
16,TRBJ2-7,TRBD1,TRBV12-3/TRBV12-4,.,TGTGCCAGCAGTACACCGGGACAGGGGATCACCTACGAGCAGTACTTC,CASSTPGQGITYEQYF
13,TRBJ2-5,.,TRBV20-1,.,TGCAGTGCTAGAGGGGGCCCTAAAGAGACCCAGTACTTC,CSARGGPKETQYF
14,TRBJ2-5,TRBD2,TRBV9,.,TGTGCCAGCAGCGTGGGACTAGCCATGGAGACCCAGTACTTC,CASSVGLAMETQYF
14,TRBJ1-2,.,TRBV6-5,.,TGTGCCAGCAGTTCGCTGACAGTCTGGGAAGGCTACACCTTC,CASSSLTVWEGYTF
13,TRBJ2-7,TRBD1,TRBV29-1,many,TGCAGCGTCCCAGGACAGGGAACCTACGAGCAGTACTTC,CSVPGQGTYEQYF
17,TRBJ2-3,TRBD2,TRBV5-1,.,TGCGCCAGCAGCTACGGGACTAGCGGGGGAGTCACAGATACGCAGTATTTT,CASSYGTSGGVTDTQYF
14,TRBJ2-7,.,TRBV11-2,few,TGTGCCAGCAGCTTAGGGACACTCTCCTACGAGCAGTACTTC,CASSLGTLSYEQYF
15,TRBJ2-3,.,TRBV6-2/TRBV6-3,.,TGTGCCAGCAGTTACTGGGCTACCCGCACAGATACGCAGTATTTT,CASSYWATRTDTQYF
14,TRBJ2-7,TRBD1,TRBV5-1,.,TGCGCCAGCAGCGCACTGGCAGGGGGCTACGAGCAGTACTTC,CASSALAGGYEQYF
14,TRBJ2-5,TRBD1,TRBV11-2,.,TGTGCCAGCAGCTTAACCGGGACAGTAGAGACCCAGTACTTC,CASSLTGTVETQYF
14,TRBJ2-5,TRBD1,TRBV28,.,TGTGCCAGCAGTGCGACAGGGGGCGCGGAGACCCAGTACTTC,CASSATGGAETQYF
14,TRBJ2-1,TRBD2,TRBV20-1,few,TGCAGTGCTAGGACTAGCGGGCTTCACAATGAGCAGTTCTTC,CSARTSGLHNEQFF
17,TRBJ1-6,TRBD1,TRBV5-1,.,TGCGCCAGCAGCGTGGAGGGATCTGGACAGGGGAATTCACCCCTCCACTTT,CASSVEGSGQGNSPLHF
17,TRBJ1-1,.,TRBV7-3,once,TGTGCCAGCAGCTTAGGTCCCCAGGGTCAAGTTGGCACTGAAGCTTTCTTT,CASSLGPQGQVGTEAFF
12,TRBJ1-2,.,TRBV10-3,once,TGTGCCATCAAGGCCATAGGATATGGCTACACCTTC,CAIKAIGYGYTF
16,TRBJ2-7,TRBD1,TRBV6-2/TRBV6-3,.,TGTGCCAGCAGGCCACAAGGGACAGGGGGCTCGTACGAGCAGTACTTC,CASRPQGTGGSYEQYF
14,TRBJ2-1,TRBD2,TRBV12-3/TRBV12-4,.,TGTGCCAGCAGTTCCCGGGAGGGGCAGGCCGAGCAGTTCTTC,CASSSREGQAEQFF
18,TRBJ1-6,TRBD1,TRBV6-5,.,TGTGCCAGCAGTTACACTTGGTCCGGAGGGACAGGGGGGACACCCCTCCACTTT,CASSYTWSGGTGGTPLHF
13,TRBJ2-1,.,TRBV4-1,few,TGCGCCAGCAGCCAAGAGCTGTACAGGGAGCAGTTCTTC,CASSQELYREQFF
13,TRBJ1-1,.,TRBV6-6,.,TGTGCCAGCAGCCTATCAGGGCACACTGAAGCTTTCTTT,CASSLSGHTEAFF
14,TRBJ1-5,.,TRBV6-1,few,TGTGCCAGCAGTGAATGGGCGGGCAATCAGCCCCAGCATTTT,CASSEWAGNQPQHF
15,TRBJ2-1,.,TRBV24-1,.,TGTGCCACCAGTGAGGCTAGCGTTGACTACAATGAGCAGTTCTTC,CATSEASVDYNEQFF
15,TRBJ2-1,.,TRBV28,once,TGTGCCAGCAGTTTTAATAGTGTACCCTACAATGAGCAGTTCTTC,CASSFNSVPYNEQFF
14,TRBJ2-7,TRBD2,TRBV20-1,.,TGCAGTGCTAGACCCGGACTAGCGGGCTACGAGCAGTACTTC,CSARPGLAGYEQYF
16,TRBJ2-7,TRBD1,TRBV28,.,TGTGCCAGCAGTCTTTTATCGGAGACAGGGGGCTACGAGCAGTACTTC,CASSLLSETGGYEQYF
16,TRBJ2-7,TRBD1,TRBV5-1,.,TGCGCCAGCAGCTTGGCCGGAGGGGCAGGGGGCCACGAGCAGTACTTC,CASSLAGGAGGHEQYF
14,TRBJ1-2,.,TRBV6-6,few,TGTGCCAGCAGTCCCAAGACAGCTTCCTATGGCTACACCTTC,CASSPKTASYGYTF
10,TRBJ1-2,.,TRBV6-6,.,TGTGCCAGCTTCGGCTATGGCTACACCTTC,CASFGYGYTF
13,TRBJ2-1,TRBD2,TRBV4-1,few,TGCGCCAGCAGCCAAGAGGGGGGGAGTGAGCAGTTCTTC,CASSQEGGSEQFF
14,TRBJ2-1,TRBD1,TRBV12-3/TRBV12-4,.,TGTGCCACCTCATACCGACAGGGAAACAATGAGCAGTTCTTC,CATSYRQGNNEQFF
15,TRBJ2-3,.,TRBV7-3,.,TGTGCCAGCAGCCCCTCACTCGAAGGGGCAGATACGCAGTATTTT,CASSPSLEGADTQYF
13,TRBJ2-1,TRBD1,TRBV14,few,TGTGCCAGCAGCCGACTTCACGAGGGGGCCCAGTTCTTC,CASSRLHEGAQFF
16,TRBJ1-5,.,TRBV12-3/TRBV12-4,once,TGTGCCAGCAGTCCCTGGGCAGGGGAAAGCAATCAGCCCCAGCATTTT,CASSPWAGESNQPQHF
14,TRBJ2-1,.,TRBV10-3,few,TGTGCCATCAGCCCCGGGACGGGGGGCGATGAGCAGTTCTTC,CAISPGTGGDEQFF
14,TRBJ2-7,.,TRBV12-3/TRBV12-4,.,TGTGCCAGCAGTTGGGGATCAGGGTCCTACGAGCAGTACTTC,CASSWGSGSYEQYF